Listed below are T cell receptor beta chains from one sample, sequenced in a study of cytomegalovirus exposure and HLA in healthy donors. Sequenced by immunoSEQ multiplex PCR; TCRdb stores in-frame clones only, minus some. Of under 300,000 clones listed, more than 55% are singletons. Sequencing used PBMCs. These receptors were collected from a female donor in good health and CMV-seronegative. Each CDR3 is given with its conserved first and last residue. The D gene is left open where the match is weak. Rows give clone size only sometimes, using once, few, many, or a class for an expanded clone.

v_gene	d_gene	j_gene	abundance	CDR3aa	CDR3nt
TRBV5-1	TRBD2	TRBJ2-2	-	CASSGLAGMNTGELFF	TGCGCCAGCTCGGGACTAGCGGGGATGAACACCGGGGAGCTGTTTTTT
TRBV27	-	TRBJ1-2	few	CASSSRTDDYGYTF	TGTGCCAGCAGTTCCCGGACAGACGACTATGGCTACACCTTC
TRBV6-5	TRBD1	TRBJ1-3	-	CASTLGQGGNTIYF	TGTGCCAGCACGTTGGGACAGGGGGGAAACACCATATATTTT
TRBV5-1	TRBD1	TRBJ2-7	few	CASSLTGTGGNEQYF	TGCGCCAGCAGCCTAACCGGGACAGGGGGCAACGAGCAGTACTTC
TRBV11-2	-	TRBJ2-1	-	CASSRSRPRLDEQFF	TGTGCCAGCAGCCGTAGTCGTCCCCGTTTGGATGAGCAGTTCTTC
TRBV15	-	TRBJ2-7	-	CATSRVGSDEQYF	TGTGCCACCAGCAGAGTGGGCTCCGACGAGCAGTACTTC
TRBV25-1	TRBD1	TRBJ1-4	-	CASSERQGGEKLFF	TGTGCCAGCAGTGAAAGACAGGGAGGTGAAAAACTGTTTTTT
TRBV7-9	-	TRBJ2-5	-	CASSLGRGQETQYF	TGTGCCAGCAGCTTAGGTAGAGGACAAGAGACCCAGTACTTC
TRBV9	-	TRBJ2-2	-	CASSVEDFGELFF	TGTGCCAGCAGCGTAGAAGACTTCGGGGAGCTGTTTTTT
TRBV4-2	-	TRBJ1-4	few	CASSPRDRTNEKLFF	TGTGCCAGCAGCCCCAGAGACAGGACTAATGAAAAACTGTTTTTT
TRBV18	-	TRBJ2-7	few	CASSPQGGEQYF	TGTGCCAGCTCACCACAAGGGGGCGAGCAGTACTTC
TRBV5-1	TRBD1	TRBJ2-3	few	CASSLGDRGRTDTQYF	TGCGCCAGCAGCTTGGGGGACAGGGGACGCACAGATACGCAGTATTTT
TRBV4-1	TRBD2	TRBJ2-1	-	CASSQAGRSGSPAKGQFF	TGCGCCAGCAGCCAAGCTGGGCGTAGCGGGAGCCCTGCAAAGGGGCAGTTCTTC
TRBV7-8	TRBD1	TRBJ2-3	-	CASRGQSTDTQYF	TGTGCCAGCAGGGGACAGAGCACAGATACGCAGTATTTT
TRBV10-1	-	TRBJ1-3	-	CASRPTGSGNTIYF	TGCGCCAGCAGACCGACAGGCTCTGGAAACACCATATATTTT
TRBV19	TRBD2	TRBJ2-1	-	CASSYTSGPRVVNNEQFF	TGTGCCAGCTCGTATACTAGCGGGCCCCGAGTGGTCAACAATGAGCAGTTCTTC
TRBV5-1	TRBD2	TRBJ2-5	-	CASSLLSEGLAGAGETQYF	TGCGCCAGCAGCTTACTCTCTGAGGGACTAGCGGGAGCAGGAGAGACCCAGTACTTC
TRBV29-1	TRBD2	TRBJ2-1	few	CSVDGVGSGSWGNEQFF	TGCAGCGTTGACGGGGTGGGTAGCGGGAGCTGGGGAAATGAGCAGTTCTTC
TRBV30	-	TRBJ2-3	once	CAWSGERDTDTQYF	TGTGCCTGGAGTGGGGAGCGCGACACAGATACGCAGTATTTT
TRBV7-2	-	TRBJ2-1	-	CASSLGLSYNEQFF	TGTGCCAGCAGCTTAGGTCTCTCCTACAATGAGCAGTTCTTC
TRBV4-1	-	TRBJ2-7	-	CASSHPPGRENYEQYF	TGCGCCAGCAGCCACCCGCCGGGCCGGGAGAACTACGAGCAGTACTTC
TRBV10-1	-	TRBJ2-2	-	CASSDNTLTGELFF	TGCGCCAGCAGTGACAACACCCTCACCGGGGAGCTGTTTTTT
TRBV4-1	TRBD2	TRBJ2-7	-	CASSPSRLAGVYEQYF	TGCGCCAGCAGCCCCTCCCGGCTAGCGGGAGTATACGAGCAGTACTTC
TRBV11-3	-	TRBJ1-1	-	CASSSTDYTEAFF	TGTGCCAGCAGCTCGACTGATTACACTGAAGCTTTCTTT
TRBV5-1	-	TRBJ1-1	few	CASSLWGLNDEAFF	TGCGCCAGCAGCTTGTGGGGCTTGAATGATGAAGCTTTCTTT
TRBV7-2	TRBD2	TRBJ2-7	-	CASSLVGGRESYEQYF	TGTGCCAGCAGCTTAGTCGGCGGGAGGGAATCCTACGAGCAGTACTTC
TRBV25-1	TRBD2	TRBJ2-1	-	CASSVQAGAPVEQFF	TGTGCCAGCAGTGTCCAAGCGGGAGCCCCGGTGGAGCAGTTCTTC
TRBV5-1	TRBD1	TRBJ1-1	-	CASSLAGTGYTEAFF	TGCGCCAGCAGCTTGGCCGGGACAGGGTACACTGAAGCTTTCTTT
TRBV6-5	-	TRBJ1-5	-	CASSPGTLPTGQHF	TGTGCCAGCAGTCCAGGGACACTCCCCACGGGCCAGCATTTT
TRBV29-1	TRBD2	TRBJ2-1	-	CSVAGTSSYNEQFF	TGCAGCGTCGCCGGGACTAGCTCCTACAATGAGCAGTTCTTC
TRBV5-1	TRBD2	TRBJ2-7	-	CASSATSGRTYEQYF	TGCGCCAGCAGCGCGACTAGCGGGAGGACATACGAGCAGTACTTC
TRBV5-1	-	TRBJ1-1	-	CASSIGAGTEAFF	TGCGCCAGCAGTATAGGGGCTGGCACTGAAGCTTTCTTT
TRBV29-1	-	TRBJ2-2	-	CSVVRGDTGELFF	TGCAGCGTTGTTCGGGGAGACACCGGGGAGCTGTTTTTT
TRBV2	TRBD2	TRBJ2-5	-	CASSPGLAGRSGETQYF	TGTGCCAGCAGTCCGGGACTAGCGGGGAGGTCAGGAGAGACCCAGTACTTC
TRBV19	TRBD2	TRBJ2-1	few	CASKREGLINEQFF	TGTGCCAGCAAGCGGGAGGGCCTGATTAATGAGCAGTTCTTC
TRBV7-6	TRBD1	TRBJ1-2	-	CASSPGTGDYGYTF	TGTGCCAGCAGCCCGGGGACAGGGGACTATGGCTACACCTTC
TRBV5-1	-	TRBJ2-7	-	CASSGGMSIYEQYF	TGCGCCAGCAGCGGCGGGATGTCTATTTACGAGCAGTACTTC
TRBV19	TRBD1	TRBJ1-1	-	CASSIGQGITEAFF	TGTGCCAGTAGTATAGGACAGGGGATCACTGAAGCTTTCTTT
TRBV11-2	TRBD2	TRBJ2-1	-	CASSLDLLANAYNEQFF	TGTGCCAGCAGCTTAGACCTACTAGCGAACGCCTACAATGAGCAGTTCTTC
TRBV6-5	-	TRBJ1-2	-	CASSYSSGVGYTF	TGTGCCAGCAGTTACTCGAGTGGTGTTGGCTACACCTTC
TRBV6-5	TRBD2	TRBJ2-3	-	CASSEPSGDTQYF	TGTGCCAGCAGTGAACCTAGCGGAGATACGCAGTATTTT
TRBV23-1	TRBD1	TRBJ2-7	once	CASSPDRGRYEQYF	TGCGCCAGCAGTCCGGACAGGGGGCGGTACGAGCAGTACTTC
TRBV7-9	TRBD2	TRBJ2-1	-	CASRAGTSGTSEQFF	TGTGCCAGCAGGGCCGGGACTAGCGGAACCAGCGAGCAGTTCTTC
TRBV7-2	-	TRBJ1-1	-	CASSLNVAGATEAFF	TGTGCCAGCAGCTTAAACGTTGCAGGGGCAACTGAAGCTTTCTTT
TRBV15	TRBD2	TRBJ2-7	-	CATSREPAGATYEQYF	TGTGCCACCAGCAGAGAACCAGCGGGGGCCACCTACGAGCAGTACTTC
TRBV6-5	-	TRBJ1-4	-	CASSYSAGFGEKLFF	TGTGCCAGCAGTTACTCGGCAGGGTTCGGTGAAAAACTGTTTTTT
TRBV5-1	TRBD2	TRBJ2-7	-	CASSSGTSGPYEQYF	TGCGCCAGCAGCTCGGGGACTAGCGGGCCCTACGAGCAGTACTTC
TRBV11-3	-	TRBJ2-1	-	CASSPAEGKEQFF	TGTGCCAGCAGCCCCGCGGAGGGCAAGGAGCAGTTCTTC
TRBV7-9	-	TRBJ2-2	-	CASSLVLTGELFF	TGTGCCAGCAGCTTAGTCCTGACCGGGGAGCTGTTTTTT
TRBV6-1	-	TRBJ2-7	-	CASWQSYEQYF	TGTGCCAGCTGGCAGTCCTACGAGCAGTACTTC
TRBV5-1	TRBD1	TRBJ1-2	few	CASSLEGADWEGYTF	TGCGCCAGCAGCTTGGAGGGGGCGGATTGGGAAGGCTACACCTTC